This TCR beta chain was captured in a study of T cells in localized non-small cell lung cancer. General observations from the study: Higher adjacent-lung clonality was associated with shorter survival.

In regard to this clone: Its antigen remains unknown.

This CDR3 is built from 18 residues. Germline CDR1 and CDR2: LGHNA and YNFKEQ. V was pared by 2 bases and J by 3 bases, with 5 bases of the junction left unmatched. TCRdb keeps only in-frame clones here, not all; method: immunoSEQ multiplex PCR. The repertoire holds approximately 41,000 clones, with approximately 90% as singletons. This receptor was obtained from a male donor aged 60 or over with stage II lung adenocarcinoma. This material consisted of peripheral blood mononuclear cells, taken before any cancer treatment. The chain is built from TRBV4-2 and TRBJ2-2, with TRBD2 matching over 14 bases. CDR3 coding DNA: TGTGCCAGCAGCCAACGTTTGACTAGCGGGAGGGACACCGGGGAGCTGTTTTTT. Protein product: CASSQRLTSGRDTGELFF.